The clone carrying this TCR beta chain showed up just once. Its antigen is not identified. A junction end diverges from the germline sequence, so it may reflect a read error. This entry comes from a study of early T cells in non-severe SARS-CoV-2 infection. Study-level results: Private and CD4 specificities were missed by VDJdb matching, which favored anti-spike CD8 responses.

In germline, CDR1 is SQVTM, CDR2 ANQGSEA. CDR3 length: 15 amino acids. From the 5' RACE reads, TCRdb called clonotypes with MiXCR, one entry per CDR3 protein. The top ten hold about 1% of the sample, which has tens of thousands of distinct CDR3 sequences, around 12% seen once. Sequenced material: whole blood, taken at baseline. The TCR originated in an adult who was a healthcare worker with PCR-confirmed SARS-CoV-2 infection or an uninfected control (not recorded which). The donor label of this sample is uncertain. The chain links TRBV29-1 to TRBJ2-3, with D possibly called TRBD1 or TRBD2 (7 bases each). The CDR3 DNA is TGCAGCGCAAGAAAGGGGGCTAGCGGCACTGATACGCAGTATTTT. It translates to CSARKGASGTDTQYF.